One sample yielded the 13 T cell receptor beta chains listed below, sequenced in a study of response to subunit inactivated influenza vaccine. TCRdb independently ran MiXCR on the RT-PCR reads; one entry per CDR3 protein. The sample contains hundreds of thousands of distinct CDR3 sequences, approximately 11% of which appear only once. The sample also formed part of further work on T cells expressing NK-cell markers. Turning to that study: As the method of synthesis, 5'RACE template switching with UMIs yielded TCR beta cDNA.

The source was PBMCs from blood, collected on the day of vaccination. The receptors were gathered from a man aged 50 to 59 who received an inactivated influenza vaccine.

V is TRBV5-3 and J is TRBJ2-6; possible D gene TRBD2, 5 bases. TRBV5-3 is an open reading frame, and its role is uncertain. This CDR3 spans 17 amino acids. V lost 8 bases and J lost 3, with 21 bases in between. The CDR3 loop is CASEGGLASSGANVLTF. CDR3 nucleotide sequence: TGTGCCAGCGAAGGAGGCCTGGCTTCGAGTGGGGCCAACGTCCTGACTTTC.

V and J are TRBV3-1 and TRBJ2-2; D may be TRBD2 (5 bases). The CDR3 runs 14 residues. V lost 1 base to trimming and J lost 5 bases, with 8 bases between them. CDR1 and CDR2 from the germline V gene are LGHDT and YNNKEL (reference sequence). CDR3 loop: CASSQAGITGELFF. The CDR3 bases are TGTGCCAGCAGCCAAGCGGGAATAACCGGGGAGCTGTTTTTT.

The gene calls are TRBV19 and TRBJ2-1; D gene ambiguous. The CDR3 has 12 amino acids. Germline V gives CDR1 LNHDA, CDR2 SQIVND (reference sequence). V was clipped by 0 bases and J by 9 bases, with 6 bases between them. The CDR3 DNA reads TGTGCCAGTAGTATAGAAAACGGTGAGCAGTTCTTC. This sequence encodes CASSIENGEQFF.

This clonotype was detected ten times or more. The CDR3: CATTGSPYNEQFF. CDR3 in DNA: TGTGCCACCACAGGTTCCCCCTACAATGAGCAGTTCTTC. This chain uses TRBV24-1 with TRBJ2-1; D is unresolved. In germline, CDR1 is KGHDR, CDR2 SFDVKD. V lost 8 bases, J lost 2 bases, and 9 bases lay in between. The length of the CDR3 is 13 residues.

The V and J genes are TRBV6-1 and TRBJ2-3; 8 positions match TRBD1. CDR1 is MNHNS, CDR2 SASEGT, per germline. CDR3 length: 14 residues. The V gene end was trimmed by 10 bases and the J gene end by 2 bases; junction bases not matched to a gene: 8. The CDR3 nucleotides are TGTGCCACGGTGACAGGGGAGTCCACAGATACGCAGTATTTT. Translating gives CATVTGESTDTQYF.

The CDR3: CASSLVPGLAGTLSSYNEQFF. DNA for the CDR3: TGTGCCAGCAGCTTGGTTCCGGGACTAGCGGGGACCCTAAGCTCCTACAATGAGCAGTTCTTC. The rearrangement joins TRBV7-2 to TRBJ2-1, with TRBD2 matching over 13 bases. CDR1 SGHTA and CDR2 FQGNSA come from the germline V gene. The CDR3 covers 21 residues. J was trimmed by 0 bases and V by 3 bases; bases with no gene match: 14. Together with reference TRBV7-2 and TRBJ2-1, the CDR3 gives the full variable domain: GAGVSQSPSNKVTEKGKDVELRCDPISGHTALYWYRQSLGQGLEFLIYFQGNSAPDKSGLPSDRFSAERTGGSVSTLTIQRTQQEDSAVYLCASSLVPGLAGTLSSYNEQFFGPGTRLTVL.

This clonotype turned up a few times. The CDR3 protein is CASKSPGTDNDEQYF. The CDR3 nucleotides are TGTGCCAGCAAGTCACCCGGGACAGATAATGACGAGCAGTACTTC. The chain uses TRBV28 and TRBJ2-7, with TRBD1 matching over 7 bases. The ends lost 7 bases at V and 5 bases at J; junction bases unmatched: 14. Germline CDR1 MDHEN, CDR2 SYDVKM. The CDR3 spans 15 residues.

V usage is TRBV11-2 and J usage is TRBJ2-1, with 8 bases fitting TRBD2. Germline V gene sequence: CDR1 SGHAT, CDR2 FQNNGV. The CDR3 is 17 residues long. Trimming took 5 bases from V and 4 from J; bases not matched to a gene: 13. The CDR3 protein is CASSPGGGGLEYNEQFF. The CDR3 DNA reads TGTGCCAGCAGCCCCGGTGGCGGGGGGCTGGAATACAATGAGCAGTTCTTC.

This chain uses TRBV5-1 with TRBJ1-5; perhaps TRBD1 as D (5 bases). The CDR3 is made up of 15 amino acids. The germline V and J ends were trimmed by 3 bases and 7 bases, with 17 bases remaining between them. Germline V lookup: CDR1 SGHRS, CDR2 YFSETQ. The CDR3 DNA reads as TGCGCCAGCAGCTCGGGGCCAGGTGCGGGACAGCCCCAGCATTTT. Protein sequence: CASSSGPGAGQPQHF.

V usage is TRBV7-3 and J usage is TRBJ2-3; no definite D call. V lost 0 bases and J 5 bases, leaving 9 bases between the germline ends. The CDR3 is made up of 14 amino acids. Germline V gives CDR1 SGHTA, CDR2 FQGTGA. CDR3: CASSLTGLGDTQYF. CDR3 nucleotides: TGTGCCAGCAGCTTAACAGGGCTCGGAGATACGCAGTATTTT.

The chain links TRBV7-9 to TRBJ2-1; 7 positions match TRBD1. Germline V lookup: CDR1 SEHNR, CDR2 FQNEAQ (reference sequence). J was trimmed by 3 bases and V by 1 base; bases with no gene match: 9. The CDR3 is 17 amino acids. As DNA, the CDR3 is TGTGCCAGCAGCTTAGGTCTGGGACAGAACATCTACAATGAGCAGTTCTTC. Protein sequence: CASSLGLGQNIYNEQFF.

V is TRBV29-1 and J is TRBJ2-5; D possibly uses TRBD1 or TRBD2 (5 bases each). V was trimmed by 7 bases and J by 4 bases, leaving 13 bases between them. Germline values: CDR1 SQVTM, CDR2 ANQGSEA. The CDR3 loop spans 12 amino acids. DNA for the CDR3: TGCAGCGCCGGACGAGGGGCAGAGACCCAGTACTTC. This sequence encodes CSAGRGAETQYF.

This rearrangement joins TRBV9 to TRBJ2-1; perhaps TRBD2 as D (5 bases). There are 15 residues in the CDR3. Germline CDR1 is SGDLS and CDR2 is YYNGEE. V lost 0 bases and J lost 6, with 13 bases in between. DNA of the CDR3: TGTGCCAGCAGCGTAGATCGTGGGAGTGGCAATGAGCAGTTCTTC. Translating it yields CASSVDRGSGNEQFF.